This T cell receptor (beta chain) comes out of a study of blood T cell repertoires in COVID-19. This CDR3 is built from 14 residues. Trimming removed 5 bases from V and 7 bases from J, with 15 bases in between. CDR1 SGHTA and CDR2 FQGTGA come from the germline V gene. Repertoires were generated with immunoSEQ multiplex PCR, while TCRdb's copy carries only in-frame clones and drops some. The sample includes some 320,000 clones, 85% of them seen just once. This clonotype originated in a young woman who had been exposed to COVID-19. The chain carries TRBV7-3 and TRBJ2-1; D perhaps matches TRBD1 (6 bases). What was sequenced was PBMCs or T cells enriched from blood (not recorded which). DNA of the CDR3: TGTGCCAGCAGCGTACAGGGACCCCCTAATGAGCAGTTCTTC. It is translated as CASSVQGPPNEQFF.